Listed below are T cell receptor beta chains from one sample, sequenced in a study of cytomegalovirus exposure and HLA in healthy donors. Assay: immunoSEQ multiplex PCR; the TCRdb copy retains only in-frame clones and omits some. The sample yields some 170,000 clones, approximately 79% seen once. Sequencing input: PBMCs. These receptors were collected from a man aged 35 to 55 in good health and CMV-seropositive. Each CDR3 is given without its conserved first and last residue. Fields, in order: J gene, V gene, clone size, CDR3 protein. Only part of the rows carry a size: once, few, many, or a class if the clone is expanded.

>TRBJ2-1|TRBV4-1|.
ASSLFKTIRSYNEQF
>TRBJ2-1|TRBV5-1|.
ASSSGLGGNEQF
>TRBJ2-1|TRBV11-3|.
AVASGYNEQF
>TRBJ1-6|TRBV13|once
ASSLGSVWGPNSPLH
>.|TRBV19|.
ASTLKASGSYEQY
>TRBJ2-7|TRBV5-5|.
ASSLLQTYEQY
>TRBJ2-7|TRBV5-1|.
ASTVTSGDEQY
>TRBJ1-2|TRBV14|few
ASSQASTSYGYT
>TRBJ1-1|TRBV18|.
ASSTFGGRTEAF
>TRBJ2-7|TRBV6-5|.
ASSTNYEQY
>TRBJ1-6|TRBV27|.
ASSPDDRGTLH
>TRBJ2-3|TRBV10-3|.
ATVAGEKADTQY
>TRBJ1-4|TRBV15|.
ATSRVLGGLREKLF
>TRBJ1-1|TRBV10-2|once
ASRGRQRNTEAF
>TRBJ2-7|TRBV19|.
ASSVTSESGEQY
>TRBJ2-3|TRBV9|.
ASSARDYSTDTQY
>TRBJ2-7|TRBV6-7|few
AKSGWDRSDEQY